A selection of T cell receptor beta chains follows, all from one sample in a study of early T cells in non-severe SARS-CoV-2 infection. MiXCR was run by TCRdb on the 5' RACE reads, yielding one entry per CDR3 protein. The sample lists about 68,000 distinct CDR3 sequences; 12% were seen once. Specimen: whole blood. The receptor source for this set is an adult who was a healthcare worker with PCR-confirmed SARS-CoV-2 infection or an uninfected control (not recorded which). Each CDR3 is given with its conserved first and last residue. The order of the fields is V gene, CDR3 protein.

>TRBV7-2
CASSRPGPYEQYF
>TRBV5-6
CASSTGPFNEQFF
>TRBV7-2
CASSLGIFGNVGPGELFF
>TRBV12-3/TRBV12-4
CASGGLFYNEQFF
>TRBV7-2
CASSLLWASGGNEQFF
>TRBV14
CASSQDVRREQYF
>TRBV7-2
CASSFGGAEETQYF
>TRBV20-1
CSARDFRGAYEQYF
>TRBV13
CASSSAGTGQYYGYTF
>TRBV6-5
CASMERGVVNTEAFF
>TRBV5-1
CASSGLGGGAPYNEQFF
>TRBV11-2
CASSLLPGATNEKLFF
>TRBV12-2
CASRYQNRDRGENTEAFF
>TRBV12-3/TRBV12-4
CASSRTSGGARDTQYF
>TRBV9
CASSISYQGQNTEAFF
>TRBV3-1
CASSQIAGAGNEQFF
>TRBV11-3
CASSPTGDREEQFF
>TRBV30
CAWEQGTPLHF
>TRBV11-1
CASSLDPPPGTQYF
>TRBV9
CASNRLAGGFNEQFF
>TRBV20-1
CSARALSNAGHEQFF
>TRBV20-1
CSASLLGTTLTIDTQYF
>TRBV7-3
CASSPRGGGDIQYF
>TRBV20-1
CSARVGRSSGNTIYF
>TRBV12-3/TRBV12-4
CASSFREGYTF
>TRBV20-1
CSASRTPYEQYF
>TRBV20-1
CSASGRGAPPQETQYF
>TRBV7-9
CASDPGDSYEQYF
>TRBV7-2
CASSYDTQPQHF